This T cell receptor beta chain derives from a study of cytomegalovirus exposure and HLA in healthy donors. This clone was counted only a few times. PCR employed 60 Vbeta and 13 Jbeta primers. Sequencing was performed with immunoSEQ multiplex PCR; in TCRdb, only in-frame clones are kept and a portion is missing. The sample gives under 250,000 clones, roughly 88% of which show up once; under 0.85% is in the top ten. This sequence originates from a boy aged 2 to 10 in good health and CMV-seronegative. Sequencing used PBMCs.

This CDR3 reads CASSFLTDSSYEQYF. The CDR3 nucleotides read TGCGCCAGCAGCTTCCTGACAGATAGCTCCTACGAGCAGTACTTC. The chain employs TRBV5-1 and TRBJ2-7; possibly TRBD1 for D (5 bases). V was pared by 2 bases and J by 0 bases, with 12 bases between. The germline gives CDR1 SGHRS, CDR2 YFSETQ. This CDR3 is 15 amino acids long.